This entry lists 16 T cell receptor beta chains sequenced from one sample in a study of shared clonotypes between healthy human individuals. Profiling relied on immunoSEQ multiplex PCR, and the TCRdb table lists in-frame clones only, not all of them. The sample records a few million clones, 93% being singletons. CD45RO-negative, CCR7-selected cells formed the naive CD8 fraction, which excluded terminally differentiated effector memory CD45RA+ cells. The specimen was naive CD8+ T cells from PBMCs. The receptors stem from a man younger than 35 in good health. Some clones in this sample may be carry-over from other donors' samples.

The J gene is TRBJ2-1, the V gene TRBV5-1, with 10 bases that match TRBD1. The germline V gene encodes CDR1 SGHRS and CDR2 YFSETQ. V shed 3 bases and J 8 bases; nucleotides not matched to a gene: 8. This CDR3 is built from 15 residues. The CDR3 protein is CASSWRRQGAHEQFF. CDR3 in DNA: TGCGCCAGCAGCTGGAGGAGACAGGGGGCCCATGAGCAGTTCTTC.

The chain is built from TRBV4-1 and TRBJ2-7, with a weak D call TRBD2 (6 bases). Germline CDR1 reads MGHRA; CDR2 reads YSYEKL. CDR3 length: 17 amino acids. The V gene lost 1 base and the J gene lost 3 bases, with 19 bases spanning the gap. Written as DNA, the CDR3 is TGCGCCAGCAGCCAAGGAAGTTCATGGCTAGCGAACTACGAGCAGTACTTC. Translating it yields CASSQGSSWLANYEQYF.

Worth noting for this clone: This sample also contains other DNA sequences that code for the same CDR3. CDR3 protein: CASSFGSVETQYF. The DNA for the CDR3 is TGTGCCAGCAGCTTTGGTTCCGTGGAGACCCAGTACTTC. This chain uses TRBV7-9 with TRBJ2-5, with D unclear. Germline CDR1 SEHNR, CDR2 FQNEAQ (reference sequence). The CDR3 has 13 residues. Trimming shortened V by 3 bases and J by 5 bases, and 10 bases separated the two germline ends.

This clone was seen just once. V is TRBV4-1 and J is TRBJ2-3, with D unresolved. Trimming took 3 bases from V and 2 from J, leaving 9 bases between them. The CDR3 is 14 residues long. Germline lookup yields CDR1 MGHRA and CDR2 YSYEKL. The CDR3 region is CASSQGSYTDTQYF. Here the CDR3 DNA reads TGCGCCAGCAGCCAGGGTTCTTACACAGATACGCAGTATTTT.

V and J are TRBV4-3 and TRBJ2-1; 7 bases agree with TRBD2. The V segment lost 3 bases and the J segment 4 bases; nucleotides outside the gene matches: 3. From germline, CDR1 is LGHNA and CDR2 YSLEER. The CDR3 is 14 amino acids. The CDR3: CASSHSGTYNEQFF. Written as DNA, the CDR3 is TGCGCCAGCAGCCACAGCGGGACTTACAATGAGCAGTTCTTC.

The V call is TRBV7-2, the J call TRBJ2-1; 7 nucleotides line up with TRBD1. The V segment lost 2 bases and the J segment 6 bases; nucleotides outside the gene matches: 4. CDR1 and CDR2 from the germline V gene are SGHTA and FQGNSA. CDR3 length: 14 residues. CDR3 bases: TGTGCCAGCAGCTTACCCGGGACAGTCAATGAGCAGTTCTTC. This gives the protein CASSLPGTVNEQFF.

This clone was observed once. The chain couples TRBV29-1 to TRBJ1-1, with D hard to call. Looked up from germline, CDR1 is SQVTM and CDR2 is ANQGSEA. Trimming removed 0 bases from V and 5 bases from J, with 13 bases in between. The CDR3 has 14 amino acids. CDR3 coding DNA: TGCAGCGTTGAAGATGGCGGGGTGGGTACTGAAGCTTTCTTT. It translates to CSVEDGGVGTEAFF.

V and J are TRBV4-1 and TRBJ2-5; 10 nucleotides line up with TRBD2. This CDR3 is built from 17 residues. Trimming took 2 bases from V and 5 from J; bases not matched to a gene: 11. In germline, CDR1 is MGHRA, CDR2 YSYEKL. The CDR3 bases are TGCGCCAGCAGCCAATTAAAGGGAGCGGGGGGGGAGGAGACCCAGTACTTC. It is translated as CASSQLKGAGGEETQYF.

The V call is TRBV10-1, the J call TRBJ2-7, with D maybe TRBD1 (6 bases). Germline V gene lookup returns CDR1 WNHNN and CDR2 SYGVQD (reference sequence). This CDR3 spans 13 amino acids. Trimming took 4 bases from V and 6 from J, leaving 13 bases between them. CDR3 in DNA: TGCGCCAGCAGTGTAGTCAGGGGAAGCGAGCAGTACTTC. Translation gives CASSVVRGSEQYF.

The J gene is TRBJ1-2, the V gene TRBV28; 9 bases fit TRBD1. Germline V gene sequence: CDR1 MDHEN, CDR2 SYDVKM. The CDR3 has 15 amino acids. V trimming: 5 bases; J trimming: 6 bases; junction bases outside the gene matches: 10. CDR3 protein: CASSLTTGTGHGYTF. CDR3 DNA sequence: TGTGCCAGCAGTCTAACTACCGGGACAGGGCATGGCTACACCTTC.

The gene calls are TRBV27 and TRBJ2-3, with 8 bases matching TRBD1. The CDR3 is made up of 16 amino acids. CDR1 is MNHEY and CDR2 is SMNVEV in the germline V gene (reference sequence). The junction had 7 bases not matched to a gene; V was cut back by 5 bases and J by 0 bases. CDR3 protein: CASSDGTGVSTDTQYF. CDR3 nucleotide sequence: TGTGCCAGCAGTGACGGGACAGGCGTTAGCACAGATACGCAGTATTTT.

The gene calls are TRBV9 and TRBJ2-7; TRBD2 agrees at 11 bases. This CDR3 contains 14 residues. The germline CDR1 and CDR2 sequences are SGDLS and YYNGEE. V lost 3 bases, J lost 5 bases, and 4 bases stayed unmatched. The CDR3 sequence is CASSATSGANEQYF. In DNA, the CDR3 is TGTGCCAGCAGCGCGACTAGCGGGGCGAACGAGCAGTACTTC.

V is TRBV7-9 and J is TRBJ1-1, with 7 bases identical to TRBD1. Germline-derived CDR1 and CDR2 are SEHNR and FQNEAQ (reference sequence). The V and J ends lost 5 bases and 2 bases, in that order; junction bases with no gene match: 8. The CDR3 sequence is 15 residues long. CDR3 sequence reads: CASSPGRQGNTEAFF. CDR3 sequence (DNA): TGTGCCAGCAGCCCGGGTCGACAGGGAAACACTGAAGCTTTCTTT.

J is TRBJ1-4 and V is TRBV15; unclear D gene. The V end was cut by 6 bases, the J end by 7 bases, with 18 bases between. This CDR3 has 15 amino acids. Germline values: CDR1 LNHNV, CDR2 YYDKDF (reference sequence). The CDR3 is CATRDQSFRSEKLFF. As DNA, the CDR3 is TGTGCCACCAGGGATCAATCCTTCCGTAGTGAAAAACTGTTTTTT.

This chain connects TRBV30 to TRBJ2-7; weak D call: TRBD1 (5 bases). V was cut by 3 bases and J by 0 bases, with 30 bases left in between. In germline, CDR1 is GTSNPN, CDR2 SVGIG (reference sequence). The CDR3 runs 20 residues. This CDR3 is CAWSVRVRTLGASISYEQYF. The CDR3 DNA sequence: TGTGCCTGGAGCGTAAGGGTTCGAACTTTAGGGGCCAGCATCTCCTACGAGCAGTACTTC.

The count of this clone is one. The chain is built from TRBV7-8 and TRBJ2-2; D tentatively fits TRBD1 or TRBD2 (5 bases each). This CDR3 has 15 amino acids. Trimming shortened V by 0 bases and J by 1 base, and 6 bases separated the two germline ends. Germline V gene data show CDR1 as SGHVS and CDR2 as FQNEAQ. The CDR3 is CASSLAGVNTGELFF. CDR3 DNA sequence: TGTGCCAGCAGCTTAGCGGGGGTGAACACCGGGGAGCTGTTTTTT.